A single sample is the source of the 14 T cell receptor beta chains below, sequenced in a study of blood T cells in healthy people across ages. For the second PCR, which ran for roughly 6 to 12 cycles, a sample-barcoded 5' primer and a J-beta primer mix were used. A single record per CDR3 protein comes from TCRdb applying MiXCR to the 5' RACE reads. In the table there are 630,000 or so distinct CDR3 sequences, roughly 30% of which are singletons. The sample comprised blood. The receptors were gathered from an elderly woman in good health.

CDR3 coding DNA: TGTGCCAGCAGGATACGAAACTCCTATAATTCACCCCTCCACTTT. Its translation is CASRIRNSYNSPLHF. This chain links TRBV28 with TRBJ1-6; no definite D call. Trimming shortened V by 6 bases and J by 0 bases, and 9 bases separated the two germline ends. Germline V gene lookup returns CDR1 MDHEN and CDR2 SYDVKM. CDR3 length equals 15 residues.

The V gene is TRBV20-1, the J gene TRBJ2-1; 14 bases map to TRBD2. This CDR3 contains 14 residues. Germline V CDR1 and CDR2: DFQATT, SNEGSKA (reference sequence). V shed 8 bases, J shed 12 bases, and the junction held 12 bases outside the gene matches. This CDR3 is CSTGGLAGGLGQFF. The CDR3 DNA sequence: TGCAGTACCGGCGGACTAGCGGGGGGCCTGGGGCAGTTCTTC.

This clonotype was counted at least ten times. The genes are TRBV20-1 and TRBJ1-2, with 8 nucleotides matching TRBD1. The CDR3 has 13 residues. Germline V gene lookup returns CDR1 DFQATT and CDR2 SNEGSKA (reference sequence). V lost 7 bases and J lost 4; bases outside the gene matches: 8. The CDR3 DNA reads as TGCAGTGGGAACGCAGGGGGCGGCTATGGCTACACCTTC. It is translated as CSGNAGGGYGYTF.

This clonotype was detected ten times or more. This chain uses TRBV30 with TRBJ2-4; D perhaps matches TRBD1 (6 bases). Between the trimmed V and J ends, which lost 2 bases and 5 bases, there was a span of 10 bases. There are 13 residues in the CDR3. Germline CDR1 reads GTSNPN; CDR2 reads SVGIG (reference sequence). CDR3 sequence: CAWSRGQQNIQYF. Here the CDR3 DNA reads TGTGCCTGGAGTCGGGGACAACAAAACATTCAGTACTTC.

This clonotype was counted many times. The V call is TRBV7-3, the J call TRBJ2-7, with 8 bases aligning to TRBD2. CDR3 length: 15 residues. Germline V gene data show CDR1 as SGHTA and CDR2 as FQGTGA. V shed 5 bases and J 0 bases; nucleotides not matched to a gene: 6. CDR3 loop: CASSPGGGGSYEQYF. CDR3 DNA sequence: TGTGCCAGCAGCCCCGGGGGGGGCGGCTCCTACGAGCAGTACTTC.

Concerning this clonotype: One end of the junction varies from germline; a read error may be responsible. V and J are TRBV3-1 and TRBJ1-3, with a weak D call TRBD1 (6 bases). This CDR3 region has 16 residues. CDR1 and CDR2 from the germline V gene are LGHDT and YNNKEL (reference sequence). The CDR3 loop is CASSPGGGIGGNTRYF. The CDR3 bases are TGTGCCAGCAGCCCCGGGGGGGGCATTGGTGGAAACACCAGATATTTT.

This clonotype has at least ten counts. The chain links TRBV6-2 or TRBV6-3 to TRBJ2-7; TRBD1 agrees at 11 bases. V gave up 7 bases and J gave up 3 bases; unmatched junction bases: 5. In germline, CDR1 is MNHEY, CDR2 SVGEGT. The CDR3 is made up of 14 amino acids. DNA of the CDR3: TGTGCCAGCACCTACGGGACAGGGGGCTACGAGCAGTACTTC. It translates to CASTYGTGGYEQYF.

This clonotype appeared a few times. V is TRBV12-3 or TRBV12-4 and J is TRBJ1-6, with unresolved D. CDR3 length: 14 amino acids. The V gene lost 6 bases and the J gene lost 0 bases, with 6 bases spanning the gap. The CDR3 nucleotides are TGTGCCAGCAGAGAGGTCTCCTATAATTCACCCCTCCACTTT. Its translation: CASREVSYNSPLHF.

In this sample, this clonotype turned up many times. The chain is built from TRBV20-1 and TRBJ2-1, with 7 positions matching TRBD2. Germline assignment: CDR1 DFQATT and CDR2 SNEGSKA (reference sequence). The CDR3 runs to 14 residues. The J segment lost 4 bases and the V segment lost 1 base, leaving 4 bases of the junction unmatched. The chain's CDR3 is CSARGWRGYNEQFF. The CDR3 DNA reads TGCAGTGCTAGAGGGTGGCGGGGGTACAATGAGCAGTTCTTC.

The chain has TRBV5-1 and TRBJ1-1; 10 bases line up with TRBD1. V shed 4 bases, J shed 5 bases, and the junction held 5 bases outside the gene matches. CDR3 length equals 14 residues. In germline, CDR1 is SGHRS, CDR2 YFSETQ. The CDR3 nucleotides are TGCGCCAGCAGCGTGGGACAGGGGAGAACTGAAGCTTTCTTT. Its protein is CASSVGQGRTEAFF.

This clonotype appeared a few times. The genes are TRBV7-3 and TRBJ2-1; no definite D call. The DNA end lines up better with TRBJ2-7; the J call may be wrong. Germline CDR1 reads SGHTA; CDR2 reads FQGTGA. The CDR3 has 14 amino acids. This chain's CDR3 is CARYYPDCNNEQYF. In nucleotides, the CDR3 is TGTGCCAGATATTACCCAGATTGCAACAATGAGCAGTACTTC.

This clonotype occurred many times. The chain combines TRBV7-8 with TRBJ2-7; D gene uncertain. This CDR3 spans 13 amino acids. Germline values: CDR1 SGHVS, CDR2 FQNEAQ. Trimming took off 4 bases at V and 6 bases at J, with 13 bases between the two ends. CDR3 residues: CASSSTGGLEQYF. CDR3 nucleotide sequence: TGTGCCAGCAGCTCCACGGGTGGGCTCGAGCAGTACTTC.

Comments on this clonotype: A much bigger clone sits one base away, suggesting this may be a read error. The J gene is TRBJ1-5, the V gene TRBV6-6; possibly TRBD1 for D (5 bases). This CDR3 has 13 residues. Trimming left V 7 bases short and J 6 bases short, with 13 bases between. The germline CDR1 and CDR2 sequences are MNHNY and SVGAGI (reference sequence). The CDR3 loop is CASNDWGTQPQHF. The CDR3 region has the DNA TGTGCCAGCAACGACTGGGGGACTCAGCCCCAGCATTTT.

Notes on this clonotype: A single base separates this from a much larger clone, so it may be a read error. The rearrangement links TRBV12-3 or TRBV12-4 to TRBJ2-7; 8 bases are a match to TRBD1. Trimming cost V 4 bases and J 6 bases; bases outside gene matches: 8. The CDR3 is 14 amino acids. CDR3 sequence (DNA): TGTGCCAGCAGTTGGGAGACAGGGGTACGCGAGCAGTACTTC. Translating it yields CASSWETGVREQYF.